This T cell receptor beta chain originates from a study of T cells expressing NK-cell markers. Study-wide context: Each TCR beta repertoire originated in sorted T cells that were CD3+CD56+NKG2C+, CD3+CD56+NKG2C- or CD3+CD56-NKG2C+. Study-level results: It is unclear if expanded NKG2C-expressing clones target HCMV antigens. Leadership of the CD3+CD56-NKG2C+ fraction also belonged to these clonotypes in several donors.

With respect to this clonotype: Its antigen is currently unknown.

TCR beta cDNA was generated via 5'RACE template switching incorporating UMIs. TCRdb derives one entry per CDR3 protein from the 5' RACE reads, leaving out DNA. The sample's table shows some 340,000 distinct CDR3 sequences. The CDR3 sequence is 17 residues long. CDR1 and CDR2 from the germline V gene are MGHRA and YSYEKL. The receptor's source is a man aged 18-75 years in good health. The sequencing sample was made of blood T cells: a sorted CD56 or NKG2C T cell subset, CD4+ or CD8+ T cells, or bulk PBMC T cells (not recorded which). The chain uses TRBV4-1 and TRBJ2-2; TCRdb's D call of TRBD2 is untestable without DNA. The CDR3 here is CASSQGTPERLSGELFF.